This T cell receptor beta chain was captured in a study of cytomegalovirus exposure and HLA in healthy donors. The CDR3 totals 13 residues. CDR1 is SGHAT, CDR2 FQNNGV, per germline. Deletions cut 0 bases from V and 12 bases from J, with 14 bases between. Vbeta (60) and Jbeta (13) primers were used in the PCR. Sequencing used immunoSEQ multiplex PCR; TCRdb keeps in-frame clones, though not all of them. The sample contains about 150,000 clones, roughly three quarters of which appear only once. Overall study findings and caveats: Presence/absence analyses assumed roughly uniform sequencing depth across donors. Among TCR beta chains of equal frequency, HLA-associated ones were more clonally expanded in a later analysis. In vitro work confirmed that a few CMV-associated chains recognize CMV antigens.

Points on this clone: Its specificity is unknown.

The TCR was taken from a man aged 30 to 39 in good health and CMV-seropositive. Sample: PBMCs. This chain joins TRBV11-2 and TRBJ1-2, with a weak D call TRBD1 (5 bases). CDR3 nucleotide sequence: TGTGCCAGCAGCTTAGATGGGCGGGGGATAAACACCTTC. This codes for CASSLDGRGINTF. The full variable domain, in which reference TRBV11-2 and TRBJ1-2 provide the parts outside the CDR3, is EAGVAQSPRYKIIEKRQSVAFWCNPISGHATLYWYQQILGQGPKLLIQFQNNGVVDDSQLPKDRFSAERLKGVDSTLKIQPAKLEDSAVYLCASSLDGRGINTFGSGTRLTVV.